These 12 T cell receptor beta chains were all obtained from the same sample, sequenced in a study of T cell responses to AZD1222 COVID-19 vaccine. Repertoires were generated with immunoSEQ multiplex PCR, while TCRdb's copy carries only in-frame clones and drops some. The sample totals 150,000 or so clones. The specimen sequenced was peripheral blood. The source is an adult in good health.

The rearrangement joins TRBV5-1 to TRBJ2-2; D might be TRBD1 (5 bases). The CDR3 loop spans 16 amino acids. The germline gives CDR1 SGHRS, CDR2 YFSETQ. With 1 base removed from V and 0 bases from J, the gap between germline ends came to 10 bases. The CDR3 protein is CASSLNTGANTGELFF. DNA of the CDR3: TGCGCCAGCAGCTTGAACACAGGCGCGAACACCGGGGAGCTGTTTTTT. The variable domain in full, completed from reference TRBV5-1 and TRBJ2-2, reads KAGVTQTPRYLIKTRGQQVTLSCSPISGHRSVSWYQQTPGQGLQFLFEYFSETQRNKGNFPGRFSGRQFSNSRSEMNVSTLELGDSALYLCASSLNTGANTGELFFGEGSRLTVL.

The J gene is TRBJ2-6, the V gene TRBV7-2; TRBD1 matches 10 bases. This CDR3 region has 18 residues. The germline CDR1 and CDR2 sequences are SGHTA and FQGNSA. J gave up 0 bases and V 3 bases, and 5 bases lay outside the gene matches. CDR3 protein: CASSFRDRGSSGANVLTF. The CDR3 DNA reads as TGTGCCAGCAGCTTCCGGGACAGGGGAAGCTCTGGGGCCAACGTCCTGACTTTC.

The rearrangement joins TRBV3-1 (or the pseudogene TRBV3-2) to TRBJ2-1; 15 positions agree with TRBD2. Germline-derived CDR1 and CDR2 are LGHDT and YNNKEL (reference sequence). This CDR3 has 15 amino acids. Trimming took 3 bases from V and 8 from J; bases not matched to a gene: 2. The CDR3 nucleotides are TGTGCCAGCAGCCACGGGACTAGCGGGGGGTATGAGCAGTTCTTC. It is translated as CASSHGTSGGYEQFF.

The chain employs TRBV2 and TRBJ2-7; D may be TRBD2 (5 bases). The CDR3 length is 15 residues. Germline V gives CDR1 SNHLY, CDR2 FYNNEI. Trimming stripped 6 bases from V and 5 bases from J, with 20 bases between. CDR3 region: CASRGAAGPRNEQYF. CDR3 in DNA: TGTGCCAGCAGGGGAGCGGCTGGGCCGAGGAACGAGCAGTACTTC.

CDR3 DNA sequence: TGTGCCAGCAGCTTGGGGCTAACAGGGGGCATGGGTGGCTACACCTTC. It codes for CASSLGLTGGMGGYTF. The gene calls are TRBV5-4 and TRBJ1-2, with 9 positions matching TRBD1. CDR1 is SGHNT and CDR2 is YYREEE in the germline V gene (reference sequence). The J segment lost 7 bases and the V segment lost 0 bases, leaving 10 bases of the junction unmatched. This CDR3 contains 16 residues.

V and J are TRBV24-1 and TRBJ2-6; D is ambiguous. The length of the CDR3 is 19 residues. Germline-derived CDR1 and CDR2 are KGHDR and SFDVKD. V gave up 6 bases and J gave up 0 bases, with 20 bases separating them. The CDR3 DNA reads TGTGCCACCAGTCCGCCCTCTGCCCCTTCCCCCTCTGGGGCCAACGTCCTGACTTTC. This gives the protein CATSPPSAPSPSGANVLTF.

The chain uses TRBV7-2 and TRBJ2-1; D possibly corresponds to TRBD2 (7 bases). V lost 1 base to trimming and J lost 4 bases, with 11 bases between them. This CDR3 is built from 15 residues. Germline assignment: CDR1 SGHTA and CDR2 FQGNSA. DNA for the CDR3: TGTGCCAGCAGCTTAGTCGGGGGGCCGTACAATGAGCAGTTCTTC. This sequence encodes CASSLVGGPYNEQFF.

The chain employs TRBV19 and TRBJ2-4; TRBD1 aligns across 8 bases. Germline CDR1 LNHDA, CDR2 SQIVND (reference sequence). This CDR3 has 17 amino acids. The V segment lost 4 bases and the J segment 0 bases; nucleotides outside the gene matches: 8. CDR3 sequence: CASSTHRQGIAKNIQYF. The CDR3 DNA reads as TGTGCCAGTAGTACCCACCGACAGGGGATAGCCAAAAACATTCAGTACTTC.

CDR3 region: CASSPRTHHAGNSPLHF. The CDR3 region has the DNA TGTGCCAGCAGCCCAAGGACCCACCACGCGGGAAATTCACCCCTCCACTTT. This chain uses TRBV7-2 with TRBJ1-6; D ambiguous. Germline V gives CDR1 SGHTA, CDR2 FQGNSA. Deletions cut 5 bases from V and 7 bases from J, with 21 bases between. This CDR3 has 17 residues.

J is TRBJ2-1 and V is TRBV18; tentatively, D is TRBD2 (7 bases). Trimming removed 0 bases at V and 6 bases at J, with 15 bases between. The CDR3 runs to 16 residues. CDR1 and CDR2 from the germline V gene are KGHSH and LQKENI. The CDR3 DNA reads TGTGCCAGCTCACCACCGGGAGGGGGTCTGGTCAATGAGCAGTTCTTC. The encoded protein is CASSPPGGGLVNEQFF. Full variable domain (rest looked up from reference TRBV18 and TRBJ2-1): NAGVMQNPRHLVRRRGQEARLRCSPMKGHSHVYWYRQLPEEGLKFMVYLQKENIIDESGMPKERFSAEFPKEGPSILRIQQVVRGDSAAYFCASSPPGGGLVNEQFFGPGTRLTVL.

The DNA for the CDR3 is TGTGCCACCAGCCCCCCTAGGGACAGTCGAGCTAACTATGGCTACACCTTC. Protein sequence: CATSPPRDSRANYGYTF. J is TRBJ1-2 and V is TRBV15, with TRBD1 matching over 7 bases. Trimming at V came to 5 bases and at J to 0 bases, leaving 12 bases not matched to a gene. Germline CDR1 is LNHNV and CDR2 is YYDKDF (reference sequence). The CDR3 length is 17 residues.

The V and J genes are TRBV7-3 and TRBJ1-1, with unresolved D. Deletions cut 5 bases from V and 2 bases from J, with 9 bases between. This CDR3 has 13 residues. Germline V CDR1 and CDR2: SGHTA, FQGTGA. The CDR3 coding sequence is TGTGCCAGCAGCCTCAATACCAACACTGAAGCTTTCTTT. This sequence encodes CASSLNTNTEAFF. Supplemented by reference TRBV7-3 and TRBJ1-1, the full variable domain reads GAGVSQTPSNKVTEKGKYVELRCDPISGHTALYWYRQSLGQGPEFLIYFQGTGAADDSGLPNDRFFAVRPEGSVSTLKIQRTERGDSAVYLCASSLNTNTEAFFGQGTRLTVV.